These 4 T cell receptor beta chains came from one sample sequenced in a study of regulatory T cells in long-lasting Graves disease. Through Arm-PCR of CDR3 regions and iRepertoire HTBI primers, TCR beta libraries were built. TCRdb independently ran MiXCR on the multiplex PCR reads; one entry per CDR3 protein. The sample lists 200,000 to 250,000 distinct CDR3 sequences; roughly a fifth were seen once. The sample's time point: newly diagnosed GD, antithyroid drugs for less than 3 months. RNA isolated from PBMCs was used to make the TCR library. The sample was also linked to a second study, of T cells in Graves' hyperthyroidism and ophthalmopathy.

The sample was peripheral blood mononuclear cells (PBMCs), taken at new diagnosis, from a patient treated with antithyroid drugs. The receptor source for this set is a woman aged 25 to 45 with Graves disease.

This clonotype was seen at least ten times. Written as DNA, the CDR3 is TGTGCCAGCAGTTCCGACGAGGAATTCAATGAAAAACTGTTTTTT. Protein product: CASSSDEEFNEKLFF. The rearrangement joins TRBV3-1 to TRBJ1-4, with no clear D. The CDR3 has 15 amino acids. V lost 6 bases to trimming and J lost 5 bases, with 16 bases between them. Germline CDR1 is LGHDT and CDR2 is YNNKEL (reference sequence).

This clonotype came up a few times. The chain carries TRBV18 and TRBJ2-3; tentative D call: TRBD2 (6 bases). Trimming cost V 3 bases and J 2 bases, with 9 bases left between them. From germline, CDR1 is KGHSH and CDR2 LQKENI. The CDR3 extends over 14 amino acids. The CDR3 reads CASSPGLNTDTQYF. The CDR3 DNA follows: TGTGCCAGCTCACCGGGACTTAACACAGATACGCAGTATTTT.

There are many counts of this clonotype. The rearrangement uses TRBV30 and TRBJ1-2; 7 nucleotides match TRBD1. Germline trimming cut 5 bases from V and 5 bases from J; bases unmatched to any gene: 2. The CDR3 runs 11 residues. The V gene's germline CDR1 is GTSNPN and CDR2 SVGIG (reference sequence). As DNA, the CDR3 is TGTGCCTGGGACAGGGATTATGGCTACACCTTC. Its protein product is CAWDRDYGYTF.

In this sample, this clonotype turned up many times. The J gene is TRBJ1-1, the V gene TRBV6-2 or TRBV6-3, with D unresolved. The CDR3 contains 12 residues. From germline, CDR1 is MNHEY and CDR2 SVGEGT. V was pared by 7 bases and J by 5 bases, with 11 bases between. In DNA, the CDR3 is TGTGCCAGCATAGTAGGTGGGACTGAAGCTTTCTTT. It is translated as CASIVGGTEAFF.